The rows below give T cell receptor beta chains drawn from one sample of a study of blood T cell repertoires in COVID-19. Clones were sequenced by immunoSEQ multiplex PCR, and TCRdb holds only the in-frame ones, with some missing. This table has 150,000 to 200,000 clones, roughly 70% appearing once. Sequencing used peripheral blood. The receptors derive from a woman older than 75 with acute or convalescent COVID-19. Both conserved end residues are part of each CDR3. D genes are given only for firm matches. Part of the rows lack a size; the others show once, few, many or a class for expanded clones.

14	.	TRBV5-6	TRBJ1-4	.	TGTGCCAGCAGCTCTAGGAGTCTTAATGAAAAACTGTTTTTT	CASSSRSLNEKLFF
15	.	TRBV7-9	TRBJ2-3	.	TGTGCCAGCAGCTTATTGCAGGCCACCACAGATACGCAGTATTTT	CASSLLQATTDTQYF
17	.	TRBV28	TRBJ1-5	.	TGTGCCAGCAGTTTATTCCGACAGCTGTATAGCAATCAGCCCCAGCATTTT	CASSLFRQLYSNQPQHF
15	.	TRBV18	TRBJ2-7	.	TGTGCCAGCTCACTCTCCGGGACTCAAACCTACGAGCAGTACTTC	CASSLSGTQTYEQYF
15	.	TRBV7-9	TRBJ2-1	.	TGTGCCAGCAGCTCTCGGGGGAGCTCCTACAATGAGCAGTTCTTC	CASSSRGSSYNEQFF
15	.	TRBV6-1	TRBJ2-7	.	TGTGCCAGCAGTGATCAGGGGGGAGGACCCTACGAGCAGTACTTC	CASSDQGGGPYEQYF
13	few	TRBV6-2/TRBV6-3	TRBJ2-1	TRBD2	TGTGCCAGCAGTTCTACTAGCGGGACTGAGCAGTTCTTC	CASSSTSGTEQFF
15	.	TRBV13	TRBJ2-1	.	TGTGCCAGCAGCTTAGACAGGAACCCCTACAATGAGCAGTTCTTC	CASSLDRNPYNEQFF
20	.	TRBV19	TRBJ2-4	TRBD2	TGTGCCAGTACCGCGGGACACGAGCGGGGGGCGTATGAGGACAAAAACATTCAGTACTTC	CASTAGHERGAYEDKNIQYF
15	few	TRBV4-3	TRBJ2-1	TRBD1	TGCGCCAGCAGCCAAGGGACAGGGTTTGACGATGAGCAGTTCTTC	CASSQGTGFDDEQFF
16	.	TRBV18	TRBJ2-1	.	TGTGCCAGCTCACGCGAGGGGGGGGCCCAGTCCAGTAAGCAGTTCTTC	CASSREGGAQSSKQFF
17	.	TRBV30	TRBJ1-1	TRBD1	TGTGCCTGGATTTCCGATCCGGTAGGGGGCTCGTACACTGAAGCTTTCTTT	CAWISDPVGGSYTEAFF
14	.	TRBV30	TRBJ2-1	TRBD2	TGTGCCTGGAGACGAGCGGGGAGACGTAATGAGCAGTTCTTC	CAWRRAGRRNEQFF
13	.	TRBV28	TRBJ1-2	TRBD1	TGTGCCAGCGGACAGGGATTGAGAGATGGCTACACCTTC	CASGQGLRDGYTF
14	.	TRBV7-7	TRBJ2-5	TRBD1	TGTGCCAGCAGCCCGGGACAGCCCGGGGAGACCCAGTACTTC	CASSPGQPGETQYF
15	many	TRBV7-9	TRBJ2-7	TRBD1	TGTGCCAGCAGCACCGTCGGACAGGGGTTCGACGAGCAGTACTTC	CASSTVGQGFDEQYF